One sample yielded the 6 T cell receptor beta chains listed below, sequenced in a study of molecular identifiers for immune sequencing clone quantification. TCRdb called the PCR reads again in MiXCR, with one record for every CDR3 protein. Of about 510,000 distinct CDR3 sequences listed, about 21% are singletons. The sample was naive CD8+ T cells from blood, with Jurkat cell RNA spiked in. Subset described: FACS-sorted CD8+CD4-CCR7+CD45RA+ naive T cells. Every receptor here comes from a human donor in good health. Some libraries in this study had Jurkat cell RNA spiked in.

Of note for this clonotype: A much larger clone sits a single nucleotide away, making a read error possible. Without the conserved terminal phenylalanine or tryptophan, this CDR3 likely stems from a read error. CDR3 nucleotide sequence: TGTGCCAGCAGCGCATTCAGCTCCTACGAGCAGTACTTA. Amino acids: CASSAFSSYEQYL. The rearrangement links TRBV7-9 to TRBJ2-7; D gene uncertain. This CDR3 has 13 residues. Trimming left V 5 bases short and J 0 bases short, with 8 bases between. Germline assignment: CDR1 SEHNR and CDR2 FQNEAQ (reference sequence).

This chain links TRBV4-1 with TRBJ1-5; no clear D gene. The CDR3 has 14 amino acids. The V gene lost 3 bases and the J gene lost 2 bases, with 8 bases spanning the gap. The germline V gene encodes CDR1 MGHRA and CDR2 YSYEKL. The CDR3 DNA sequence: TGCGCCAGCAGCCAGGCGTTTGGCAATCAGCCCCAGCATTTT. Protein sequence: CASSQAFGNQPQHF.

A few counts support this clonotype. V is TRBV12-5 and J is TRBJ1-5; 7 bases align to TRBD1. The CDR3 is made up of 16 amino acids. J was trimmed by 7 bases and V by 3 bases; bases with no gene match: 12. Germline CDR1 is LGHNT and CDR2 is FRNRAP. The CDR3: CASGFKGARSEQPQHF. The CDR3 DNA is TGTGCTAGTGGTTTCAAGGGGGCGCGGAGTGAGCAGCCCCAGCATTTT.

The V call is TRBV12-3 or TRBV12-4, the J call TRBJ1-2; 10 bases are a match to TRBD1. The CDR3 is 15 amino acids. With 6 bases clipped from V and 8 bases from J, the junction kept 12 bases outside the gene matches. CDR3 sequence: CASRSPGQGSPGYTF. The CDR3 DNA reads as TGTGCCAGCAGATCCCCGGGACAGGGGTCCCCGGGCTACACCTTC.

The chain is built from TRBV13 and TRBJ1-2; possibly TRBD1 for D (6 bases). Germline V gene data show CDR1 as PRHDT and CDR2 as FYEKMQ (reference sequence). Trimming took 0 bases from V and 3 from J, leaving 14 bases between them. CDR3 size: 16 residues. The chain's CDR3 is CASSLGLTGFHYGYTF. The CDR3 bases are TGTGCCAGCAGCTTAGGATTAACAGGGTTCCACTATGGCTACACCTTC. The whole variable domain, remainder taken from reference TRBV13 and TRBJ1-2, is AAGVIQSPRHLIKEKRETATLKCYPIPRHDTVYWYQQGPGQDPQFLISFYEKMQSDKGSIPDRFSAQQFSDYHSELNMSSLELGDSALYFCASSLGLTGFHYGYTFGSGTRLTVV.

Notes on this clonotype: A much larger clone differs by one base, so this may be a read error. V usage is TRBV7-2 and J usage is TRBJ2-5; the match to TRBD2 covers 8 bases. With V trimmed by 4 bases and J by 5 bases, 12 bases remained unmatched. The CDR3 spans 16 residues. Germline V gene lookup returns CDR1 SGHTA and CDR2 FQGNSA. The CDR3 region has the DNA TGTGCCAGCAGCTCTTCCGGGAGGGTGGTTTGGGAGACCCAGTACTTC. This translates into CASSSSGRVVWETQYF.